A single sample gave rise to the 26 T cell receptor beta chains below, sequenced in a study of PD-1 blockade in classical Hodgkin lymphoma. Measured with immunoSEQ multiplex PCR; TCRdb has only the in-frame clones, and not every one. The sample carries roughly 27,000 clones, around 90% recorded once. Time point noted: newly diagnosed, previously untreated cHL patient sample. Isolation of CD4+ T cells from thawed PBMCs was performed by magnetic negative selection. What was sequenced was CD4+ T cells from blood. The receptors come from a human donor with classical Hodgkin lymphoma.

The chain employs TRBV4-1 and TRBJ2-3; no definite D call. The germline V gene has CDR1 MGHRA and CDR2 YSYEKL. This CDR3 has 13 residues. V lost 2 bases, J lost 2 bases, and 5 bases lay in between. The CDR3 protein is CASSQLDTDTQYF. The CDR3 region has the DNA TGCGCCAGCAGCCAACTAGACACAGATACGCAGTATTTT.

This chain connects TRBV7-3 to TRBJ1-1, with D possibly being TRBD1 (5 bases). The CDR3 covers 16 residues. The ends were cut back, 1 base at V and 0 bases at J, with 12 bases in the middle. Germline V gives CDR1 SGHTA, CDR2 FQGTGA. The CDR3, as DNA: TGTGCCAGCAGCTTAATGGGGGGATATATGAACACTGAAGCTTTCTTT. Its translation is CASSLMGGYMNTEAFF. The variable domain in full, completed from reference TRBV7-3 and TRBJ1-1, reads GAGVSQTPSNKVTEKGKYVELRCDPISGHTALYWYRQSLGQGPEFLIYFQGTGAADDSGLPNDRFFAVRPEGSVSTLKIQRTERGDSAVYLCASSLMGGYMNTEAFFGQGTRLTVV.

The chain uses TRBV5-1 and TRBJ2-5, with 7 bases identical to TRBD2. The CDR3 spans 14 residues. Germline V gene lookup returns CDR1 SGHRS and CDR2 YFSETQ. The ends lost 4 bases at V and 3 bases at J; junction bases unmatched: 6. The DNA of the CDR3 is TGCGCCAGCAGCATCGGCGGGGGAAAAGAGACCCAGTACTTC. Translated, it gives CASSIGGGKETQYF.

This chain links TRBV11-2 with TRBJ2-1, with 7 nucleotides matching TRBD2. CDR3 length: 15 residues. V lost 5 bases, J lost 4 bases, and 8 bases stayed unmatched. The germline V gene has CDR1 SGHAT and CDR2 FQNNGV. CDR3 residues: CASSPDSGQYNEQFF. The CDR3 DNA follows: TGTGCCAGCAGCCCTGATAGCGGGCAGTACAATGAGCAGTTCTTC. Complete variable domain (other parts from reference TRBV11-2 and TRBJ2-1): EAGVAQSPRYKIIEKRQSVAFWCNPISGHATLYWYQQILGQGPKLLIQFQNNGVVDDSQLPKDRFSAERLKGVDSTLKIQPAKLEDSAVYLCASSPDSGQYNEQFFGPGTRLTVL.

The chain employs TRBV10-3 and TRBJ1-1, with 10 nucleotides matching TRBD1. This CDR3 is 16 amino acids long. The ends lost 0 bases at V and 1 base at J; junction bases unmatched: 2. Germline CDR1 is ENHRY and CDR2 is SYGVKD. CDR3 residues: CAISESRTGGNTEAFF. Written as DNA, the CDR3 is TGTGCCATCAGTGAGTCAAGGACAGGGGGGAACACTGAAGCTTTCTTT.

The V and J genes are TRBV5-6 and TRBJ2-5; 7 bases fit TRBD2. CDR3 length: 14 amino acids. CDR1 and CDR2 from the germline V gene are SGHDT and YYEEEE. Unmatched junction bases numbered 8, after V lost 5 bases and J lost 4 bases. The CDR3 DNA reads TGTGCCAGCAGGGAATGGGGGGAGGGAGAGACCCAGTACTTC. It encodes CASREWGEGETQYF.

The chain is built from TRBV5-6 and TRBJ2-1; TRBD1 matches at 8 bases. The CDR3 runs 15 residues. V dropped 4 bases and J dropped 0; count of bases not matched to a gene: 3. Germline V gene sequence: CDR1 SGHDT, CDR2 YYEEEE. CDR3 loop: CASSIDRGSYNEQFF. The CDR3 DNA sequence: TGTGCCAGCAGCATAGACAGGGGCTCCTACAATGAGCAGTTCTTC.

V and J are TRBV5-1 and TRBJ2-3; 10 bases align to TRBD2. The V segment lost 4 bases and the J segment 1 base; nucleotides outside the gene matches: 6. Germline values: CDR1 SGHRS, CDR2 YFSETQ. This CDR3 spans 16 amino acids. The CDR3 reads CASSPRAGGRTDTQYF. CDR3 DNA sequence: TGCGCCAGCAGCCCCCGAGCGGGAGGGCGCACAGATACGCAGTATTTT.

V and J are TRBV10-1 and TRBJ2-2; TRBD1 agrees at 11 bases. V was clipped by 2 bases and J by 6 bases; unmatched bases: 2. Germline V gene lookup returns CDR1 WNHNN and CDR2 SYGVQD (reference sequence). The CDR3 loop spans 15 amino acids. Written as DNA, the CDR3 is TGCGCCAGCAGTGAGCTGGGACAGGGGGCCGGGGAGCTGTTTTTT. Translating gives CASSELGQGAGELFF.

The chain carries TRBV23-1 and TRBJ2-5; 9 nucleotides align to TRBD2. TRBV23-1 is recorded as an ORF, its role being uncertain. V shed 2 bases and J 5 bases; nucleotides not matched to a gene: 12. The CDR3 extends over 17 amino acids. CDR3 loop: CASSQRRTSDIWETQYF. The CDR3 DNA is TGCGCCAGCAGTCAACGGAGGACTAGCGACATCTGGGAGACCCAGTACTTC.

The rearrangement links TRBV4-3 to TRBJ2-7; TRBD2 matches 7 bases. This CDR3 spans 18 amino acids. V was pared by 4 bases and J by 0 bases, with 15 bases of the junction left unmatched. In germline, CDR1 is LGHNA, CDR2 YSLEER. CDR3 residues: CASSREGPNGGGSYEQYF. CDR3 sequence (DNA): TGCGCCAGCAGCCGGGAAGGGCCTAACGGCGGGGGCTCCTACGAGCAGTACTTC.

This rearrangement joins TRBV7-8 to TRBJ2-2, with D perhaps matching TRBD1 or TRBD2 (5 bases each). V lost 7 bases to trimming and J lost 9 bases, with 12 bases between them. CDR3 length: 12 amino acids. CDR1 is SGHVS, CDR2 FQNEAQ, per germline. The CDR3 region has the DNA TGTGCCAGCACGGGGCCAACCCGGGAGCTGTTTTTT. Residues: CASTGPTRELFF. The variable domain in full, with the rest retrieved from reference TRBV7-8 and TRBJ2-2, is GAGVSQSPRYKVAKRGQDVALRCDPISGHVSLFWYQQALGQGPEFLTYFQNEAQLDKSGLPSDRFFAERPEGSVSTLKIQRTQQEDSAVYLCASTGPTRELFFGEGSRLTVL.

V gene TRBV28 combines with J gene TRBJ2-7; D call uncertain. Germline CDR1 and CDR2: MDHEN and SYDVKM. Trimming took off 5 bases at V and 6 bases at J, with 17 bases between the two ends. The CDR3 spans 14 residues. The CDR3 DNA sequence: TGTGCCAGCAGTCCACCCGGTGGTTCGGGCGAGCAGTACTTC. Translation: CASSPPGGSGEQYF.

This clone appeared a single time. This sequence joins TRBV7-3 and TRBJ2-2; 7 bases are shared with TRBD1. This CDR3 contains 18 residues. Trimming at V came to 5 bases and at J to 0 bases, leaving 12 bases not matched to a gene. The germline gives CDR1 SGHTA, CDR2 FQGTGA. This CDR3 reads CASSKRPGQNSNTGELFF. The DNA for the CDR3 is TGTGCCAGCAGCAAACGGCCGGGACAGAATTCGAACACCGGGGAGCTGTTTTTT.

The CDR3 DNA reads as TGTGCCAGCAGCCGGCGACTAGCTAGCACAGATACGCAGTATTTT. Its translation is CASSRRLASTDTQYF. This chain joins TRBV5-6 and TRBJ2-3; 7 nucleotides line up with TRBD2. CDR1 is SGHDT and CDR2 is YYEEEE in the germline V gene. V trimming: 4 bases; J trimming: 0 bases; junction bases outside the gene matches: 5. The CDR3 is 15 amino acids.

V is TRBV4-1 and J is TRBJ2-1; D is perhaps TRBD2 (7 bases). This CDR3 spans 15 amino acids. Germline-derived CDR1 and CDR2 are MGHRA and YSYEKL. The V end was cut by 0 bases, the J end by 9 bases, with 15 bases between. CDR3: CASSQEWQGGGEQFF. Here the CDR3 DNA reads TGCGCCAGCAGCCAAGAATGGCAGGGAGGGGGTGAGCAGTTCTTC.

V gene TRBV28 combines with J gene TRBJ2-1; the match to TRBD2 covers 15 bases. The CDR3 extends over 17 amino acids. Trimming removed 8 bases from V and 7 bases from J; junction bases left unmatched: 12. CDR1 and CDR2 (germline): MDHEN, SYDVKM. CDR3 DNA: TGTGCCAGCTACACCGGAGAGGGACTAGCGGGAGGAAATGAGCAGTTCTTC. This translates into CASYTGEGLAGGNEQFF.

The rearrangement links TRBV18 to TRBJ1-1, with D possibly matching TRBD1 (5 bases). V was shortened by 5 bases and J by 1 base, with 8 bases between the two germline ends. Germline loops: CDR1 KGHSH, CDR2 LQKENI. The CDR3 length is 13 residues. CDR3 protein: CASSSGGNTEAFF. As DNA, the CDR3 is TGTGCCAGCTCATCCGGGGGGAACACTGAAGCTTTCTTT.

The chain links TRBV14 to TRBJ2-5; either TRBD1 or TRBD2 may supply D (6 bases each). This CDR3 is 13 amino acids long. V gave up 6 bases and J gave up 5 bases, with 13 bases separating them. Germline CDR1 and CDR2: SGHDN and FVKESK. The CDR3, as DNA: TGTGCCAGCAGAAAGACGGGGGCGGAGACCCAGTACTTC. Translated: CASRKTGAETQYF.

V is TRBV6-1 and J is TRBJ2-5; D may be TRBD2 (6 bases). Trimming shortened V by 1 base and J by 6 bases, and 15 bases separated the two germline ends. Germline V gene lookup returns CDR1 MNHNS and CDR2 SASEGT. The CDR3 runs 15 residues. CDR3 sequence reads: CASSEGPGEGQTQYF. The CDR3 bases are TGTGCCAGCAGTGAAGGCCCGGGAGAAGGACAGACCCAGTACTTC.

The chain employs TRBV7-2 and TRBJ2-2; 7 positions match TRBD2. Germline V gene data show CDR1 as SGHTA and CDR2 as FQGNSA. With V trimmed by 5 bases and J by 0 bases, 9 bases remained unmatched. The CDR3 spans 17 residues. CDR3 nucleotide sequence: TGTGCCAGCAGCCGACGGACGGGAGGCGCGAACACCGGGGAGCTGTTTTTT. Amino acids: CASSRRTGGANTGELFF.

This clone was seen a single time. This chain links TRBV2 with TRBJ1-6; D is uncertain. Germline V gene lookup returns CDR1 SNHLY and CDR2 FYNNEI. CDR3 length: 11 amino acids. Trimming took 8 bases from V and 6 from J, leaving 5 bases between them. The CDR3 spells CASLVNSPLHF. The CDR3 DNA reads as TGTGCCAGCCTAGTTAATTCACCCCTCCACTTT.

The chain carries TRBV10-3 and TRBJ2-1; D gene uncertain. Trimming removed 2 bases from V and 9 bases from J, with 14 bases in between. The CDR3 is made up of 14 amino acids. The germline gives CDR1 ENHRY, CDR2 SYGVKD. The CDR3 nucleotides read TGTGCCATCAGTGAGACAGAAAAATGGGGTGAGCAGTTCTTC. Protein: CAISETEKWGEQFF.

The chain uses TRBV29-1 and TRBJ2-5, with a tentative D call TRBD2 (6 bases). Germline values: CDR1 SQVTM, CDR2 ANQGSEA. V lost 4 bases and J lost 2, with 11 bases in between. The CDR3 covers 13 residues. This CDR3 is CSVGGDGQETQYF. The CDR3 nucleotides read TGCAGCGTTGGCGGGGACGGTCAAGAGACCCAGTACTTC. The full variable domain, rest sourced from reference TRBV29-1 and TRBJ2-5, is SAVISQKPSRDICQRGTSLTIQCQVDSQVTMMFWYRQQPGQSLTLIATANQGSEATYESGFVIDKFPISRPNLTFSTLTVSNMSPEDSSIYLCSVGGDGQETQYFGPGTRLLVL.

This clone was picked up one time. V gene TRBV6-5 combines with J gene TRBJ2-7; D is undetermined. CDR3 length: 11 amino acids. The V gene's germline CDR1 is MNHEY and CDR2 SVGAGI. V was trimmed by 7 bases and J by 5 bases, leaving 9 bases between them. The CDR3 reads CASTYWDEQYF. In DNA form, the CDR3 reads TGTGCCAGCACCTACTGGGACGAGCAGTACTTC.

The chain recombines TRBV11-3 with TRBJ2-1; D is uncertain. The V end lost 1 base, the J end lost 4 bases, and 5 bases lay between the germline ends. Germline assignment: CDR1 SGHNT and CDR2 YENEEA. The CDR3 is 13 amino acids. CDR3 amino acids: CASSLGVYNEQFF. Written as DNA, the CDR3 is TGTGCCAGCAGCTTAGGTGTTTACAATGAGCAGTTCTTC.